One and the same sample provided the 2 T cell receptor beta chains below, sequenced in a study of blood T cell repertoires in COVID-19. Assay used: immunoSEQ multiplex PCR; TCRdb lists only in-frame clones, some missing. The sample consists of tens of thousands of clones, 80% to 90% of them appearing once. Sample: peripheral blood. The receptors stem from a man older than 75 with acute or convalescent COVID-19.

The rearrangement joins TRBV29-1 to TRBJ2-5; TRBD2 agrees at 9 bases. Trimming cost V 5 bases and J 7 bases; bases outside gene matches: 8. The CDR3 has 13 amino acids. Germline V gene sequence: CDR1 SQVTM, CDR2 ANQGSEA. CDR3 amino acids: CSVSDLAGRTQYF. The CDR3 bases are TGCAGCGTTTCGGATCTAGCGGGGAGGACCCAGTACTTC.

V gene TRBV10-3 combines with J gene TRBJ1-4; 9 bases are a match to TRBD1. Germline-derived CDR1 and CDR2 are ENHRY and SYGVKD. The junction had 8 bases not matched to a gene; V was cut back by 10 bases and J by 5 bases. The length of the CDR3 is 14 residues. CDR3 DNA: TGTGCCACGGCTAAGGGACAGGGAAATGAAAAACTGTTTTTT. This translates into CATAKGQGNEKLFF.